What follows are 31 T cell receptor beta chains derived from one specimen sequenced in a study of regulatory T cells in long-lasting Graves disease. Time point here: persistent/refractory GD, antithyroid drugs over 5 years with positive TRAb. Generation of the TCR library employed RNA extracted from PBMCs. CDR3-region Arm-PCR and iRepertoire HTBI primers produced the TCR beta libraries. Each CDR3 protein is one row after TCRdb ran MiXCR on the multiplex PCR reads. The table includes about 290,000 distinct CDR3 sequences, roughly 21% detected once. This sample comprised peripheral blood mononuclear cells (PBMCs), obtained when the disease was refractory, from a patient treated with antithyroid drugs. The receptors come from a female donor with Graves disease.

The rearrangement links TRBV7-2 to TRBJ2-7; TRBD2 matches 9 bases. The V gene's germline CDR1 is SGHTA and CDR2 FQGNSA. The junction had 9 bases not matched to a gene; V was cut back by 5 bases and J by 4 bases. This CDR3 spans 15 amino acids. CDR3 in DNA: TGTGCCAGCAGCCTAGAGGGGCGGGAGGGATACGAGCAGTACTTC. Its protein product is CASSLEGREGYEQYF.

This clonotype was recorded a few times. The CDR3 sequence is CAVTGTSYEQYF. For the CDR3, the DNA is TGTGCCGTAACAGGAACCTCCTACGAGCAGTACTTC. J is TRBJ2-7 and V is TRBV10-3; D might be TRBD1 (5 bases). Trimming left V 11 bases short and J 0 bases short, with 11 bases between. This CDR3 region has 12 residues. The germline V gene has CDR1 ENHRY and CDR2 SYGVKD.

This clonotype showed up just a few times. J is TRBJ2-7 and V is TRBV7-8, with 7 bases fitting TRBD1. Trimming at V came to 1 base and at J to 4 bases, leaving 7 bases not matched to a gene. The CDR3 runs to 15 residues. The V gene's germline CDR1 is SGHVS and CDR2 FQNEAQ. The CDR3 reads CASSLGVRGMYEQYF. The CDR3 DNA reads TGTGCCAGCAGCTTAGGCGTCAGGGGGATGTACGAGCAGTACTTC.

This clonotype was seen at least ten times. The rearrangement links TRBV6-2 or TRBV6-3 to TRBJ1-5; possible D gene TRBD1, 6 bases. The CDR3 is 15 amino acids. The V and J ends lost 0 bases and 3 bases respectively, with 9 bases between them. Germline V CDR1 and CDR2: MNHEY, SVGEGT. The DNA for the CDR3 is TGTGCCAGCAGTTACTCGGCAGGGGCCAATCAGCCCCAGCATTTT. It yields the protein CASSYSAGANQPQHF.

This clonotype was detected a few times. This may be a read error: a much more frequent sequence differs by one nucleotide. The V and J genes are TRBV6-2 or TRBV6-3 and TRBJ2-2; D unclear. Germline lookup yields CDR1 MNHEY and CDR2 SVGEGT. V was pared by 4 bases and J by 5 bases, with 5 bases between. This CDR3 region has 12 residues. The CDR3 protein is CASSSGTGELFF. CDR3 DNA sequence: TGTGCCAGCAGTTCTGGTACCGGGGAGCTGTTTTTT.

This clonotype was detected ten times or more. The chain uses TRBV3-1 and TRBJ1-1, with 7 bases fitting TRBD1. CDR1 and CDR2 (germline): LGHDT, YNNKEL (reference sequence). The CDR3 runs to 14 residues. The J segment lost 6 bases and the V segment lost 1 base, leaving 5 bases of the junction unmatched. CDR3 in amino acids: CASSQAGGRAEAFF. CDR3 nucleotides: TGTGCCAGCAGCCAAGCAGGGGGGCGAGCTGAAGCTTTCTTT.

CDR3 protein: CASSLQGYGELFF. The CDR3 DNA sequence: TGTGCCAGCAGCTTACAGGGGTACGGGGAGCTGTTTTTT. This chain joins TRBV5-4 and TRBJ2-2, with 7 bases lining up with TRBD1. The CDR3 is 13 amino acids. V gave up 2 bases and J gave up 7 bases; unmatched junction bases: 2. CDR1 SGHNT and CDR2 YYREEE come from the germline V gene (reference sequence).

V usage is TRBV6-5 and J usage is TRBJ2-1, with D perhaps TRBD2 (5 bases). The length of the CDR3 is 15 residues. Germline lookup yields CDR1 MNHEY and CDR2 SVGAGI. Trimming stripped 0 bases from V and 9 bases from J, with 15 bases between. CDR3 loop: CASSYSRSGYGEQFF. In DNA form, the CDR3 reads TGTGCCAGCAGTTACTCGAGGTCGGGGTACGGTGAGCAGTTCTTC.

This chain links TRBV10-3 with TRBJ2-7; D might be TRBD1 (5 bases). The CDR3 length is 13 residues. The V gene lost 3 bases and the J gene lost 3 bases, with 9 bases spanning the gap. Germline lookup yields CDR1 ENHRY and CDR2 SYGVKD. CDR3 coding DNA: TGTGCCATCAGTGAAGGGGCTATCTACGAGCAGTACTTC. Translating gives CAISEGAIYEQYF.

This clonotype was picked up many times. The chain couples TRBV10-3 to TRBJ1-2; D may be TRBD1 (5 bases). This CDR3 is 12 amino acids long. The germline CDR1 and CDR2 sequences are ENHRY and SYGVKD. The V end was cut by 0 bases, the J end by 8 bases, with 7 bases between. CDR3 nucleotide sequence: TGTGCCATCAGTGAGTCGAGGGGCGGCTACACCTTC. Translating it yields CAISESRGGYTF.

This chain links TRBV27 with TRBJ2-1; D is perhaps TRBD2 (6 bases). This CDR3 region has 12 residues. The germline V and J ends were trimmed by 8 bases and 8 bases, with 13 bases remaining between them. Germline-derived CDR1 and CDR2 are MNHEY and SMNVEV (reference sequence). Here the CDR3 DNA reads TGTGCCAGCTTCGGCGGGATCGATGAGCAGTTCTTC. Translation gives CASFGGIDEQFF.

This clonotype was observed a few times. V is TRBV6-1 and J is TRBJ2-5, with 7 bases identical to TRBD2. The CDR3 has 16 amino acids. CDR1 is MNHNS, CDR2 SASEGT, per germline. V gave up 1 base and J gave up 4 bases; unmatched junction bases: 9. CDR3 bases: TGTGCCAGCAGTGAAGGGTCAGCGGGAAATGGAGAGACCCAGTACTTC. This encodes CASSEGSAGNGETQYF.

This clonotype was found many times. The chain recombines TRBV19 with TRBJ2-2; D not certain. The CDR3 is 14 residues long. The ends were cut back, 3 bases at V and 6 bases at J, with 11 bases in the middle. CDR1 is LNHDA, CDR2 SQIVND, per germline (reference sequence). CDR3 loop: CASSIFSDSGELFF. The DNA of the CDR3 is TGTGCCAGTAGTATTTTCTCAGATTCCGGGGAGCTGTTTTTT.

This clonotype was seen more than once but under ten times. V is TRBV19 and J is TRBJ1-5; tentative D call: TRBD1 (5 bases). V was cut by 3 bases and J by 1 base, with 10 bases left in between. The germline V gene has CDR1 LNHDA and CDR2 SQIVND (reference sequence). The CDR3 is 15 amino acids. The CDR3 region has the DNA TGTGCCAGTAGTATTACTGGGGGAAGCAATCAGCCCCAGCATTTT. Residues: CASSITGGSNQPQHF. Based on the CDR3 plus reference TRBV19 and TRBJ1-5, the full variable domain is DGGITQSPKYLFRKEGQNVTLSCEQNLNHDAMYWYRQDPGQGLRLIYYSQIVNDFQKGDIAEGYSVSREKKESFPLTVTSAQKNPTAFYLCASSITGGSNQPQHFGDGTRLSIL.

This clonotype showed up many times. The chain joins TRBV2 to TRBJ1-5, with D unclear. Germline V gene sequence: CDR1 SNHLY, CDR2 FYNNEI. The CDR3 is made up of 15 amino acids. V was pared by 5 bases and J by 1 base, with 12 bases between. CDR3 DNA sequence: TGTGCCAGCAGTTGGACTCAATTAAGCAATCAGCCCCAGCATTTT. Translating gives CASSWTQLSNQPQHF.

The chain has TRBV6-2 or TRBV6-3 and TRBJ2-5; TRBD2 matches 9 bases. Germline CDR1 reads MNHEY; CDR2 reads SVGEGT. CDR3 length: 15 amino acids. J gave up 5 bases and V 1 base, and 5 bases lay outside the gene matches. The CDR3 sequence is CASSYLAGVRETQYF. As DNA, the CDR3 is TGTGCCAGCAGTTACTTAGCGGGAGTGAGGGAGACCCAGTACTTC.

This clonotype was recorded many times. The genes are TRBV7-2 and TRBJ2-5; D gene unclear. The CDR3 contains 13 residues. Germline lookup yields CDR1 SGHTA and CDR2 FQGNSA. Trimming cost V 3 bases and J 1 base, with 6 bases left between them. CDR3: CASSFQLQETQYF. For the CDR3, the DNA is TGTGCCAGCAGCTTCCAACTCCAAGAGACCCAGTACTTC. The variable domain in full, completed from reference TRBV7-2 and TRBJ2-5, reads GAGVSQSPSNKVTEKGKDVELRCDPISGHTALYWYRQSLGQGLEFLIYFQGNSAPDKSGLPSDRFSAERTGGSVSTLTIQRTQQEDSAVYLCASSFQLQETQYFGPGTRLLVL.

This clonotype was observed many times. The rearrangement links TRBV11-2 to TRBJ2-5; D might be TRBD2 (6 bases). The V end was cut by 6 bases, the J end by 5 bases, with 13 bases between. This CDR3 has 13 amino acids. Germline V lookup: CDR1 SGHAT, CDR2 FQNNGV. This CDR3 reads CASSWAGGETQYF. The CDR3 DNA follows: TGTGCCAGCAGTTGGGCCGGAGGGGAGACCCAGTACTTC.

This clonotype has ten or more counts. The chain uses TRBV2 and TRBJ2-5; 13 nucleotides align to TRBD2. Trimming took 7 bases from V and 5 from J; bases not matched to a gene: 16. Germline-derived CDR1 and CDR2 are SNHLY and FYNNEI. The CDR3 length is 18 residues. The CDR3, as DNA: TGTGCCAGCACCAAAAGACCAGGACTAGCGGGAGCTGAGGAGACCCAGTACTTC. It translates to CASTKRPGLAGAEETQYF. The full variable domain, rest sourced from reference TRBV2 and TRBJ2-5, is EPEVTQTPSHQVTQMGQEVILRCVPISNHLYFYWYRQILGQKVEFLVSFYNNEISEKSEIFDDQFSVERPDGSNFTLKIRSTKLEDSAMYFCASTKRPGLAGAEETQYFGPGTRLLVL.

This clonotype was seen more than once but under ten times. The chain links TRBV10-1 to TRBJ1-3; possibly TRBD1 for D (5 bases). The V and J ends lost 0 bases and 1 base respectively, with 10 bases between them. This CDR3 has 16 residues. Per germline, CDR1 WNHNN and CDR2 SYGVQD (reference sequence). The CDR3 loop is CASSESQGSSGNTIYF. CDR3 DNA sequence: TGCGCCAGCAGTGAGTCCCAGGGATCTTCTGGAAACACCATATATTTT.

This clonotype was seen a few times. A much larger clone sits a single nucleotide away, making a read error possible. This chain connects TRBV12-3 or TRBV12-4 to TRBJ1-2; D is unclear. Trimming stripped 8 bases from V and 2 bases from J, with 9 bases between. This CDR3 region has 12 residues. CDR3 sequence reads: CASLKANYGYTF. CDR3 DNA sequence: TGTGCCAGCTTAAAGGCGAACTATGGCTACACCTTC.

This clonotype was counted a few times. The CDR3 reads CASSFRGSWRNEQFF. The CDR3, as DNA: TGTGCCAGCAGCTTCCGCGGGAGTTGGAGGAATGAGCAGTTCTTC. The rearrangement links TRBV7-9 to TRBJ2-5, with 7 bases fitting TRBD2. Judging by the DNA end, TRBJ2-1 fits better; the J call may be wrong. The germline gives CDR1 SEHNR, CDR2 FQNEAQ (reference sequence). The CDR3 spans 15 residues.

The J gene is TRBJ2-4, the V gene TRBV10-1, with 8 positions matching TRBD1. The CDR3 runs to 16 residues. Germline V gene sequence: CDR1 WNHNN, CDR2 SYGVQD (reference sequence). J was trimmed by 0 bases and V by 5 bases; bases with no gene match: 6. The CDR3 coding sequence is TGCGCCAGCAGTCCGGACAGGGCGCTAGCCAAAAACATTCAGTACTTC. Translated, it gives CASSPDRALAKNIQYF.

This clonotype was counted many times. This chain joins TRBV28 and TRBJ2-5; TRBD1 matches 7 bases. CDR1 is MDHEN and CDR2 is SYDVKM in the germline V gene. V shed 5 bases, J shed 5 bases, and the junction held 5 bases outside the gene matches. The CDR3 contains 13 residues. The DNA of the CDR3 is TGTGCCAGCAGTATGGACAGGCTCGAGACCCAGTACTTC. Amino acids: CASSMDRLETQYF.

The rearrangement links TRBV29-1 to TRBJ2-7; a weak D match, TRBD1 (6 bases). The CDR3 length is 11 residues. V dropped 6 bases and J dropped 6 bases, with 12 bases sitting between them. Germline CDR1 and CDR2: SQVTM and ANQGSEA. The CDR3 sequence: CSVSDRREQYF. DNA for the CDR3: TGCAGCGTCTCTGACAGGCGCGAGCAGTACTTC.

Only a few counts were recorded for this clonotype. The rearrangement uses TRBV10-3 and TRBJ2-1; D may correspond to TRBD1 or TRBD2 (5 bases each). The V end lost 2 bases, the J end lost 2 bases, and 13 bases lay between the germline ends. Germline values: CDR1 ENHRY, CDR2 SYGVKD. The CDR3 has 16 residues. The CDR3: CAISERGENPYNEQFF. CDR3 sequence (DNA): TGTGCCATCAGTGAGAGAGGGGAGAACCCCTACAATGAGCAGTTCTTC.

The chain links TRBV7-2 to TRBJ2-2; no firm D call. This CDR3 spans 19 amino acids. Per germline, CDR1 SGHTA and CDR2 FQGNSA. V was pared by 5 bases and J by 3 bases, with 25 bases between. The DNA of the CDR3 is TGTGCCAGCAGCCCACAACCATCTATCGGGCAGGCTGACACCGGGGAGCTGTTTTTT. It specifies CASSPQPSIGQADTGELFF.

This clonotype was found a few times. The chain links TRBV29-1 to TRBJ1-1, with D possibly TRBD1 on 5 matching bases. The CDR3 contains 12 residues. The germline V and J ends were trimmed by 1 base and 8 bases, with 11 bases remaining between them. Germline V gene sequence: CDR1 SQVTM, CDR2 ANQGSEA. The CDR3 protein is CSVEGPYREAFF. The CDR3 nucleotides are TGCAGCGTTGAAGGGCCCTACAGGGAAGCTTTCTTT. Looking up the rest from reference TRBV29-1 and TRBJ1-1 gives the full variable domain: SAVISQKPSRDICQRGTSLTIQCQVDSQVTMMFWYRQQPGQSLTLIATANQGSEATYESGFVIDKFPISRPNLTFSTLTVSNMSPEDSSIYLCSVEGPYREAFFGQGTRLTVV.

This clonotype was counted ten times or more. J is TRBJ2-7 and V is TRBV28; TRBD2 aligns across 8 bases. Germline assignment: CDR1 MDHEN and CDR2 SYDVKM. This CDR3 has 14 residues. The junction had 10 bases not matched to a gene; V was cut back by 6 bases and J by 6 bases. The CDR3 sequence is CASSSPGLVGEQYF. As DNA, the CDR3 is TGTGCCAGCAGCTCCCCGGGACTAGTAGGCGAGCAGTACTTC.

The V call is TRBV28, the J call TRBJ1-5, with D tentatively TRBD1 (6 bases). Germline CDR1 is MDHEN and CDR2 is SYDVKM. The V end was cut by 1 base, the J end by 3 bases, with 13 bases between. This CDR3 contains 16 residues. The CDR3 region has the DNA TGTGCCAGCAGTTTATCCATCCGGGGGCACAATCAGCCCCAGCATTTT. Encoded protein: CASSLSIRGHNQPQHF.

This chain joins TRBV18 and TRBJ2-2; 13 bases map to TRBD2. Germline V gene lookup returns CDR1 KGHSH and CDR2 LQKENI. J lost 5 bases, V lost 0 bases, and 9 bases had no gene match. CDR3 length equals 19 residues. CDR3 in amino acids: CASSPPNRLAGGGTGELFF. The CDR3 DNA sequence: TGTGCCAGCTCACCACCGAACCGACTAGCGGGAGGAGGGACCGGGGAGCTGTTTTTT.